This TCR beta chain was observed in a study of CD8 T cells in Susac syndrome. The CDR3 is 14 amino acids. Germline values: CDR1 LGHNA, CDR2 YNFKEQ. The germline V and J ends were trimmed by 0 bases and 3 bases, with 8 bases remaining between them. The RNA input was about 0.5 to 1 ug, and it was reverse transcribed with random hexamers. TCRdb reprocessed the immunoSEQ multiplex PCR reads via MiXCR and lists one record per CDR3 protein. The profile shows some 160,000 distinct CDR3 sequences, 85% to 95% of them singletons. The source of this sequence is a human donor with Susac syndrome. The chain uses TRBV4-2 and TRBJ2-5; D not certain. Sequenced: CD4+ T cells from PBMCs. Here the CDR3 reads CASSQDLGKETQYF. CDR3 DNA sequence: TGTGCCAGCAGCCAAGATTTAGGGAAAGAGACCCAGTACTTC.